This is a list of T cell receptor beta chains from one sample in a study of blood T cell repertoires in COVID-19. Here immunoSEQ multiplex PCR was the method, and the copy in TCRdb shows in-frame clones only, minus some. Of over 300,000 clones listed, roughly 90% are singletons. Sequencing used peripheral blood. These receptors originate from a man aged 18 to 29 with active or convalescent COVID-19. The CDR3 runs from the conserved cysteine through the conserved F or W. Each record gives: V gene, D gene, clone size, J gene, CDR3 DNA, CDR3 protein. A D gene is named only where the DNA matches it firmly. Clone size is shown for a subset of rows, as once, few, many or a class of expanded clone.

TRBV7-2,TRBD1,.,TRBJ1-2,TGTGCCAGCAGCCAACCCGGGACAGGGTACATTGGCTACACCTTC,CASSQPGTGYIGYTF
TRBV28,TRBD1,.,TRBJ2-7,TGTGCCAGCAGTTCTACAAGGTGGGGCGACAGGGGCGAGCAGTACTTC,CASSSTRWGDRGEQYF
TRBV6-5,.,.,TRBJ2-7,TGTGCCAGCAGTTACTCGAGTTTTAACCCGGAGCAGTACTTC,CASSYSSFNPEQYF
TRBV7-7,.,.,TRBJ1-6,TGTGCTAGCAGCCCTACCAGGCCTCGCCTCTATAATTCACCCCTCCACTTT,CASSPTRPRLYNSPLHF
TRBV7-2,TRBD1,.,TRBJ1-2,TGTGCCAGCAGCTTAGTAACAGGGGGCGGCTACACCTTC,CASSLVTGGGYTF
TRBV7-9,.,.,TRBJ2-2,TGTGCCAGCCTAGGCGGGGCGAACACCGGGGAGCTGTTTTTT,CASLGGANTGELFF
TRBV6-5,.,.,TRBJ2-7,TGTGCCAGCAGTTACTCCCGGGGGACCCACGAGCAGTACTTC,CASSYSRGTHEQYF
TRBV2,.,.,TRBJ1-2,TGTGCCAGCACCCGAGAAGGGGCAGGGAACTATGGCTACACCTTC,CASTREGAGNYGYTF
TRBV28,.,.,TRBJ1-4,TGTGCCAGCAGTTTCGGCGGTAATGAAAAACTGTTTTTT,CASSFGGNEKLFF
TRBV7-3,TRBD1,.,TRBJ1-2,TGTGCCAGCAGCCGGGACAGAAACTATGGCTACACCTTC,CASSRDRNYGYTF
TRBV5-4,.,.,TRBJ1-2,TGTGCCAGCAGCTTGGGGGAGGGTGGCTACACCTTC,CASSLGEGGYTF
TRBV7-6,TRBD1,.,TRBJ2-3,TGTGCCAGCAGCTTAGGGGGGACAGGGGTAGCAGATACGCAGTATTTT,CASSLGGTGVADTQYF
TRBV4-1,.,.,TRBJ2-3,TGCGCCAGCAGCCAAACATCGGGAAGCACAGATACGCAGTATTTT,CASSQTSGSTDTQYF
TRBV5-1,TRBD2,.,TRBJ2-5,TGCGCCAGCAGCTTGTCGCCTTCTAGCGGGGGGCAAGAGACCCAGTACTTC,CASSLSPSSGGQETQYF
TRBV28,.,once,TRBJ2-7,TGTGCCAGCAGTGGCACAGGAGTTTCCAAGCCCTACGAGCAGTACTTC,CASSGTGVSKPYEQYF
TRBV4-3,.,.,TRBJ1-1,TGCGCCAGCAGCCAAGATCGGGGCGGGGGCACTGAAGCTTTCTTT,CASSQDRGGGTEAFF
TRBV6-2/TRBV6-3,.,.,TRBJ1-2,TGTGCCAGCAGTTATTCCCAGGTGGAAGGCTACACCTTC,CASSYSQVEGYTF
TRBV27,TRBD1,.,TRBJ1-4,TGTGCCAGCTGGGACAGGGGGAAAACTAATGAAAAACTGTTTTTT,CASWDRGKTNEKLFF
TRBV6-2/TRBV6-3,TRBD1,.,TRBJ1-5,TGTGCCAGCAGTTACTCGGGACAGGGTAACCAGCCCCAGCATTTT,CASSYSGQGNQPQHF
TRBV11-3,.,.,TRBJ1-1,TGTGCCAGCAGCTTAGGACGGGGAATGAACACTGAAGCTTTCTTT,CASSLGRGMNTEAFF
TRBV4-3,.,once,TRBJ1-4,TGCGCCAGCAGCCAAGATTGGTGGAGAGATGGAGAAAAACTGTTTTTT,CASSQDWWRDGEKLFF
TRBV5-6,.,.,TRBJ1-1,TGTGCCAGCAGCCACGACGCAGGATTACCGAACACTGAAGCTTTCTTT,CASSHDAGLPNTEAFF
TRBV24-1,.,.,TRBJ1-2,TGTGCCACCAGTTTGGAGGGGATAGTCTATGGCTACACCTTC,CATSLEGIVYGYTF
TRBV4-1,.,.,TRBJ1-5,TGCGCCAGCAGCCAAGAGTCCAGCGGGAATCAGCCCCAGCATTTT,CASSQESSGNQPQHF
TRBV13,.,few,TRBJ2-3,TGTGCCAGCAGCTTTGGTAGTGACTTGGTCACAGATACGCAGTATTTT,CASSFGSDLVTDTQYF
TRBV27,TRBD1,.,TRBJ1-6,TGTGCCAGCAGGAGAGGACAGGGAATCAATAATTCACCCCTCCACTTT,CASRRGQGINNSPLHF
TRBV29-1,.,.,TRBJ2-2,TGCAGCGTTCTAGTTCTCGCGAACACCGGGGAGCTGTTTTTT,CSVLVLANTGELFF
TRBV4-3,.,.,TRBJ2-7,TGCGCCAGCAGCCCCGGCGGTAATCTCGAGCAGTACTTC,CASSPGGNLEQYF
TRBV27,TRBD2,.,TRBJ2-1,TGTGCCAGCAGTTTATCCGGGACTAGCGGGAGTGCAAATGAGCAGTTCTTC,CASSLSGTSGSANEQFF
TRBV7-9,.,.,TRBJ1-1,TGTGCCAGCAGCTTAGCCCAGGTTGAAGCTTTCTTT,CASSLAQVEAFF
TRBV3-1/TRBV3-2,.,.,TRBJ1-5,TGTGCCAGCAGCCAAGATCTAGTAGGTCAGCCCCAGCATTTT,CASSQDLVGQPQHF
TRBV27,.,.,TRBJ2-7,TGTGCCAGCGGATCAGGGGTTCTCGAGCAGTACTTC,CASGSGVLEQYF
TRBV28,TRBD1,once,TRBJ2-7,TGTGCCAGCAGTTTACAGTTAGGGGACAGGGCTCTGACTGCCACCTACGAGCAGTACTTC,CASSLQLGDRALTATYEQYF